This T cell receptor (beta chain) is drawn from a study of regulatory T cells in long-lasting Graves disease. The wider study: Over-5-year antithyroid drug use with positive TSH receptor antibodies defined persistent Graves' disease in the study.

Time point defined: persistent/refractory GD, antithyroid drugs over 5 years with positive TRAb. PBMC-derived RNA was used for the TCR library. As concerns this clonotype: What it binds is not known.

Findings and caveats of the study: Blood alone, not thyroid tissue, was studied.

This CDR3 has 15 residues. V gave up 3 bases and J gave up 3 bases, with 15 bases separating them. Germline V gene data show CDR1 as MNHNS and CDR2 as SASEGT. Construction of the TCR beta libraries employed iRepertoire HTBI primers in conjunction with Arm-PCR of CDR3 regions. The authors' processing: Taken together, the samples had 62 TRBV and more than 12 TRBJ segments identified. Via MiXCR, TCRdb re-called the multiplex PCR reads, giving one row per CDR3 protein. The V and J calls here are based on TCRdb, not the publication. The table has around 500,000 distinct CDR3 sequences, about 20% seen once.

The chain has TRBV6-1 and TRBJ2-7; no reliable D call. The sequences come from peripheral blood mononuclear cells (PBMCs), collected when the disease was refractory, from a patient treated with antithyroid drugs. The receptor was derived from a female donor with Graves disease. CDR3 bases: TGTGCCAGCAGTGAGGGCGCACGGGTGAACTACGAGCAGTACTTC. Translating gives CASSEGARVNYEQYF.